This T cell receptor beta chain was identified in a study of vaccination and CD4 T cells after COVID-19. Study overall: Post-vaccine specimens were obtained a median roughly 70 days after dose two (range 14 to 241).

In the case of this clonotype: No antigen is known for it.

Sample treatment: approximately 9-day PBMC culture with coronavirus spike peptide pools or control peptides (ViraFEST assay). Investigators obtained the unexposed donor's CD4+ T cells before the COVID-19 pandemic (2011-2018). Fresh IL-2 medium replaced half the culture medium on days 3 and 7. An Oncomine TCR Beta short-read assay was used to sequence the DNA from cultured CD4+ T cells. Using its own MiXCR run on the PCR reads, TCRdb lists one record per CDR3 protein. The sample comprises approximately 6,100 distinct CDR3 sequences, roughly two fifths of which are singletons, and 35% to 45% rests with the top ten. This receptor was obtained from a human donor in good health. Sequences were obtained from CD4+ T cells from blood, cultured in vitro.

CDR3 nucleotides: TGTGCCAGCAGCGTACAGGGGAATCAGCCCCAGCATTTT. This sequence encodes CASSVQGNQPQHF. The chain links TRBV6-2 or TRBV6-3 to TRBJ1-5, with TRBD1 matching over 7 bases. There are 13 residues in the CDR3. Germline V gene lookup returns CDR1 MNHEY and CDR2 SVGEGT. V lost 6 bases to trimming and J lost 4 bases; unmatched junction nucleotides: 3.